This note documents a single T cell receptor beta chain sequence. These data come from a study of blood T cell repertoires in COVID-19. Study at large: The analysed material was cDNA or gDNA that came from T cells, B-cell-depleted T cells, or PBMCs.

The germline gives CDR1 GTSNPN, CDR2 SVGIG (reference sequence). The CDR3 has 13 residues. V shed 4 bases, J shed 1 base, and the junction held 3 bases outside the gene matches. TCRdb's table, derived via immunoSEQ multiplex PCR, lists solely in-frame clones and lacks some. The data show 70,000 to 90,000 clones, around four fifths seen once. The chain couples TRBV30 to TRBJ1-1; 7 positions match TRBD1. The receptor's source is a woman older than 75 with acute or convalescent COVID-19. Material for sequencing was peripheral blood. The CDR3 spells CAWNRGGNTEAFF. The CDR3, as DNA: TGTGCCTGGAACAGGGGAGGGAACACTGAAGCTTTCTTT.